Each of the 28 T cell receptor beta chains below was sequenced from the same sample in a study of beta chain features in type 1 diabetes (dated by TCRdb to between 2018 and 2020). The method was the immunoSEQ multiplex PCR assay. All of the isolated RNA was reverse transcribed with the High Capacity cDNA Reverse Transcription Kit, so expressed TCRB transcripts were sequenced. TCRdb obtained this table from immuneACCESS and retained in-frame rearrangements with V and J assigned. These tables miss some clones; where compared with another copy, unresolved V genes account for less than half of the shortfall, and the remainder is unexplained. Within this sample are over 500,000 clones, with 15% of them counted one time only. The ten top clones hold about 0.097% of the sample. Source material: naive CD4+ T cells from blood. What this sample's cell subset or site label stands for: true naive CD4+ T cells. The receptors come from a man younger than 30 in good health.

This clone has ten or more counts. CDR3 DNA sequence: TGTGCCAGCAGCATATACAGGGAGTGGAGTTCACCCCTCCACTTT. Encoded protein: CASSIYREWSSPLHF. The chain carries TRBV7-9 and TRBJ1-6; tentative D call: TRBD1 (6 bases). The CDR3 runs to 15 residues. Per the germline V gene, CDR1 is SEHNR and CDR2 is FQNEAQ (reference sequence). V gave up 5 bases and J gave up 9 bases, with 17 bases separating them.

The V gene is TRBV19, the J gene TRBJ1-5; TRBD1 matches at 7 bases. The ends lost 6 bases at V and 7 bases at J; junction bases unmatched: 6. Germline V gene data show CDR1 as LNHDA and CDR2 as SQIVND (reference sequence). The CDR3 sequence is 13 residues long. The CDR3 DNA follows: TGTGCCAGTAGGGTAGCAGGGGGACAGCCCCAGCATTTT. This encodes CASRVAGGQPQHF.

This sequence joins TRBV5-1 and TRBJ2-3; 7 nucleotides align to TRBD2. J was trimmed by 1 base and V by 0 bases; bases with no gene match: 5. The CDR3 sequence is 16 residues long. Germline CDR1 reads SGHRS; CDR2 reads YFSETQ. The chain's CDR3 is CASSLAPSGGTDTQYF. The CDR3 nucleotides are TGCGCCAGCAGCTTGGCCCCTAGCGGAGGCACAGATACGCAGTATTTT.

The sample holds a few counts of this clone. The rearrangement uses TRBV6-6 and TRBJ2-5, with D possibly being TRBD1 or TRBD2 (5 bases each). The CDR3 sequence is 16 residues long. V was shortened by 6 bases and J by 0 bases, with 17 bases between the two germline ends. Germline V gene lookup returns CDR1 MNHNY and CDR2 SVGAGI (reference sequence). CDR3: CASSYGHSGHQETQYF. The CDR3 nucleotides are TGTGCCAGCAGCTACGGTCATTCGGGACACCAAGAGACCCAGTACTTC.

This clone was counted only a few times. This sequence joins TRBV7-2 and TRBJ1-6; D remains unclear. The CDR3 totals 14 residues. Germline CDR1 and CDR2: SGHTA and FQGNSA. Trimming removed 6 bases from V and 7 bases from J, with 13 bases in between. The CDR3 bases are TGTGCCAGCAGGTTTCGGACGGTAAATTCACCCCTCCACTTT. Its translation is CASRFRTVNSPLHF.

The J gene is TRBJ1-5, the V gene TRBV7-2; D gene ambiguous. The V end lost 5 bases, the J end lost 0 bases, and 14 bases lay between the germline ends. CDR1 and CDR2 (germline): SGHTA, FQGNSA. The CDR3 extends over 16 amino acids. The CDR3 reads CASSPGGVYSNQPQHF. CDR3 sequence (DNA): TGTGCCAGCAGCCCAGGCGGGGTTTATAGCAATCAGCCCCAGCATTTT.

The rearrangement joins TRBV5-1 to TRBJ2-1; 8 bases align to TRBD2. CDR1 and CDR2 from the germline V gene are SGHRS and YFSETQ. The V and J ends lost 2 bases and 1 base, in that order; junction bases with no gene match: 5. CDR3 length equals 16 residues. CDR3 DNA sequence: TGCGCCAGCAGCTTCGGTAGCGGGATGTCCTACAATGAGCAGTTCTTC. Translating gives CASSFGSGMSYNEQFF.

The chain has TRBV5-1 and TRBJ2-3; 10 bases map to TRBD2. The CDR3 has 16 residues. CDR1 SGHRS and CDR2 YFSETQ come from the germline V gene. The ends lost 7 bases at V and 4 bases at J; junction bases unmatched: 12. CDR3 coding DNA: TGCGCCAGCTCGGAAGAGGGACTAGCGATCCCAGATACGCAGTATTTT. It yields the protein CASSEEGLAIPDTQYF.

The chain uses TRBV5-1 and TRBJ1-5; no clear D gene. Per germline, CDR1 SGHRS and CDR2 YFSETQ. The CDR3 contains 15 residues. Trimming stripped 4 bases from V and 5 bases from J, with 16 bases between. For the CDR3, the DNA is TGCGCCAGCAGCCCGGACGCGGGGAGCTATCAGCCCCAGCATTTT. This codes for CASSPDAGSYQPQHF.

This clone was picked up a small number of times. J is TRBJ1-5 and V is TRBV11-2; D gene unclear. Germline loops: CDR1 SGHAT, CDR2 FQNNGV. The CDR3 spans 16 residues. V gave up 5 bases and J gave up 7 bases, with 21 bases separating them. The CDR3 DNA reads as TGTGCCAGCAGCCTTAACCCGGGCCGAGGGAAGCAGCCCCAGCATTTT. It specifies CASSLNPGRGKQPQHF.

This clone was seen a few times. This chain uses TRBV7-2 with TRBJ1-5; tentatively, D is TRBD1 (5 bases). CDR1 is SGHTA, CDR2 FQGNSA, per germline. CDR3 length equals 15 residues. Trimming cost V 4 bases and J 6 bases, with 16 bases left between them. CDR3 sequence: CASSSRAAGGQPQHF. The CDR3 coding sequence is TGTGCCAGCAGCTCCCGAGCAGCCGGGGGTCAGCCCCAGCATTTT.

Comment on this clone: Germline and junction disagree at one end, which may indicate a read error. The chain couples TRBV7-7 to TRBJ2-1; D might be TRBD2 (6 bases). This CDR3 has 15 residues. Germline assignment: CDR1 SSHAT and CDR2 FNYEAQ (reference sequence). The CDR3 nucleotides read TGTGCTAGCAGCTCCGGGACTTCAAAGTACAATGAGCAGTTCTTC. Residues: CASSSGTSKYNEQFF.

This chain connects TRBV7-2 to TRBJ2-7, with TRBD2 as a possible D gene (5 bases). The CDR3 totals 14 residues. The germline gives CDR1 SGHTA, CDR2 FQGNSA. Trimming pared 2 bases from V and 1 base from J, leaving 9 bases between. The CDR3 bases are TGTGCCAGCAGCTTACATTCGGGGTCCTACGAGCAGTACTTC. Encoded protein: CASSLHSGSYEQYF.

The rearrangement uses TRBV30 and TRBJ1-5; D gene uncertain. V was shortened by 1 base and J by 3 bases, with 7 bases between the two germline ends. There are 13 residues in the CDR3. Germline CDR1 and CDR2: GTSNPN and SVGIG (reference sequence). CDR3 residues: CAWSGEANQPQHF. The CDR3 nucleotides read TGTGCCTGGAGTGGGGAGGCCAATCAGCCCCAGCATTTT.

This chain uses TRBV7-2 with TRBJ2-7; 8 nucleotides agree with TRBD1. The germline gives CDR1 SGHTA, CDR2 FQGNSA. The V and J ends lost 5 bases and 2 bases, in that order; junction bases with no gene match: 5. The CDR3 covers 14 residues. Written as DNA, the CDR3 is TGTGCCAGCAGCGCTACAGGGGGGCCCTACGAGCAGTACTTC. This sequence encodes CASSATGGPYEQYF. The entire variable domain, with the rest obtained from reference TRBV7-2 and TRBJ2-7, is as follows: GAGVSQSPSNKVTEKGKDVELRCDPISGHTALYWYRQSLGQGLEFLIYFQGNSAPDKSGLPSDRFSAERTGGSVSTLTIQRTQQEDSAVYLCASSATGGPYEQYFGPGTRLTVT.

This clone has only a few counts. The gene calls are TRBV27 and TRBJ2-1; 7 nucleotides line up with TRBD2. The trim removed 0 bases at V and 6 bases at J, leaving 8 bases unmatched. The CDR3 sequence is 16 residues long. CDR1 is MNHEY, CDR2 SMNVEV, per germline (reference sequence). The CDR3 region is CASSLSRGDKRNEQFF. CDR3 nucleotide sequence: TGTGCCAGCAGTTTATCCCGGGGGGATAAGCGCAATGAGCAGTTCTTC.

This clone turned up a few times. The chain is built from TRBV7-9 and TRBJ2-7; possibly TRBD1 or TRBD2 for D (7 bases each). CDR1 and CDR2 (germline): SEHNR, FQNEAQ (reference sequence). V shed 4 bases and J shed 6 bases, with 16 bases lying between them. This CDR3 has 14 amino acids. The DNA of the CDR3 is TGTGCCAGCAGCTGGGGAGGGGGCGTCGCCGAGCAGTACTTC. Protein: CASSWGGGVAEQYF.

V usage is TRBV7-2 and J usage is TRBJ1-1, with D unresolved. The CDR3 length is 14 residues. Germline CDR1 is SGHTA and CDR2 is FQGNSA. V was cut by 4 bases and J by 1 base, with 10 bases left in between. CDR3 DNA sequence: TGTGCCAGCAGCTGGTGGTCGGGGAACACTGAAGCTTTCTTT. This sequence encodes CASSWWSGNTEAFF.

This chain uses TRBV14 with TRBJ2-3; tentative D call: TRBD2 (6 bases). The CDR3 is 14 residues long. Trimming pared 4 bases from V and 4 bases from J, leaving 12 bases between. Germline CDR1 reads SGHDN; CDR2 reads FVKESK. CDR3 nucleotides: TGTGCCAGCAGCCGGATAGCGGCTTCAGATACGCAGTATTTT. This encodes CASSRIAASDTQYF.

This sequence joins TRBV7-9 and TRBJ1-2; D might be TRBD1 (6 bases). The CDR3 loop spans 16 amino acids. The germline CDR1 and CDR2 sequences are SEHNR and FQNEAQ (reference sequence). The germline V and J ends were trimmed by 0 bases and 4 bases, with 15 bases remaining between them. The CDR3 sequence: CASSLALVRGSYGYTF. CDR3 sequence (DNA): TGTGCCAGCAGCTTAGCGCTCGTCAGGGGATCCTATGGCTACACCTTC.

CDR3 nucleotide sequence: TGTGCCAGCCATAGCGGGAACACCGGGGAGCTGTTTTTT. Its translation: CASHSGNTGELFF. The chain joins TRBV28 to TRBJ2-2, with D possibly matching TRBD2 (6 bases). The germline V and J ends were trimmed by 8 bases and 1 base, with 8 bases remaining between them. The CDR3 extends over 13 amino acids. Germline CDR1 and CDR2: MDHEN and SYDVKM.

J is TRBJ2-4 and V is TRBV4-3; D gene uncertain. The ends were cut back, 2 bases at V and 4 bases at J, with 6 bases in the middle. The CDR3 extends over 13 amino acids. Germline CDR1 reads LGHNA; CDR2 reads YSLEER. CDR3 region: CASSQNPKNIQYF. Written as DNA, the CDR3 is TGCGCCAGCAGCCAAAATCCTAAAAACATTCAGTACTTC.

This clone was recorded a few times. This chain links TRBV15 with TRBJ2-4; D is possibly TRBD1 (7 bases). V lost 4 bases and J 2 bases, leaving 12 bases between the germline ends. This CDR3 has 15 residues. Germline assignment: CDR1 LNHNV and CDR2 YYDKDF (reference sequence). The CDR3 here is CATSKEGQTKNIQYF. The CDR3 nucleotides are TGTGCCACCAGCAAGGAGGGACAGACCAAAAACATTCAGTACTTC.

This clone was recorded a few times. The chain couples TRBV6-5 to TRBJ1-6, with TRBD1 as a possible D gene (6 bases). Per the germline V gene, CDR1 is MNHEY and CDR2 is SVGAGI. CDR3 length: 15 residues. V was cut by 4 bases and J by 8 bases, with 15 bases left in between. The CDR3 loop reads CASSSQGNVDSPLHF. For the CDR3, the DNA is TGTGCCAGCAGTTCACAGGGAAATGTGGATTCACCCCTCCACTTT.

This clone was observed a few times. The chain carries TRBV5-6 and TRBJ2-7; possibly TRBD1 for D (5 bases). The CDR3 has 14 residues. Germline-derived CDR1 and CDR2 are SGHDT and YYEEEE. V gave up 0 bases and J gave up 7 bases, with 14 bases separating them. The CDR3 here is CASSLGQSPTEQYF. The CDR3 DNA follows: TGTGCCAGCAGCTTGGGACAGTCTCCTACGGAGCAGTACTTC.

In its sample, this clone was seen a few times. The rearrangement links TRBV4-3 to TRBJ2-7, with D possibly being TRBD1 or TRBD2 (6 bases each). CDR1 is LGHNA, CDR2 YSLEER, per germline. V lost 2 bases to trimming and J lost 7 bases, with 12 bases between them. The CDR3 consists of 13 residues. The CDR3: CASSQSGAGEQYF. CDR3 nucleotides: TGCGCCAGCAGCCAATCAGGGGCGGGGGAGCAGTACTTC.

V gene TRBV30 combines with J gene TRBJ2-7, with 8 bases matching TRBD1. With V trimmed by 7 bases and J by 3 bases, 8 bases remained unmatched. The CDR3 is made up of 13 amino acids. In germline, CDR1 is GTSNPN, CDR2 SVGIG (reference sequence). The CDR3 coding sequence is TGTGCCTTCCATAGGACAGGGATCTACGAGCAGTACTTC. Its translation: CAFHRTGIYEQYF. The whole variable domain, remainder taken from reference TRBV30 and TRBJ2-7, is SQTIHQWPATLVQPVGSPLSLECTVEGTSNPNLYWYRQAAGRGLQLLFYSVGIGQISSEVPQNLSASRPQDRQFILSSKKLLLSDSGFYLCAFHRTGIYEQYFGPGTRLTVT.

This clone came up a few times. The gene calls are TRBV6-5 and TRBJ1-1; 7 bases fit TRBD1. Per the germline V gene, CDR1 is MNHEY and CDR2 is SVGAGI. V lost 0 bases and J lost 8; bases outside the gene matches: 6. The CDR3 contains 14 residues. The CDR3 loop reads CASSYSRWTGEAFF. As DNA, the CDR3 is TGTGCCAGCAGTTACTCGAGATGGACAGGCGAAGCTTTCTTT.